Listed below are T cell receptor beta chains from one sample, sequenced in a study of tumor-infiltrating lymphocytes in primary liver carcinoma. One entry per CDR3 protein results from TCRdb running MiXCR on the multiplex PCR reads. The data show roughly 190,000 distinct CDR3 sequences, 70% to 90% seen once. The sample consisted of tumor tissue from primary liver carcinoma. Source of these receptors: a man in his forties or fifties with primary liver carcinoma and hepatitis B virus infection. Each CDR3 is given with its conserved first and last residue. The D gene is left open where the match is weak. Only part of the rows carry a size: once, few, many, or a class if the clone is expanded.

>.|TRBV4-3|TRBJ2-1|.
TGCGTCAGGAGCCAATTGCCCCCCCCGGCGGACAATGAGCTGTTCTTC
CVRSQLPPPADNELFF
>once|TRBV4-1|TRBJ2-7|.
TGCGCCAGCAGCCAAGGGAGTGAGTATTACTTC
CASSQGSEYYF
>.|TRBV20-1|TRBJ2-7|.
TGCAGTGCTAGAGACGTCTACGAGCAGTACTTC
CSARDVYEQYF
>.|TRBV29-1|TRBJ1-1|.
TGCAGCGCAGCAGAAGCTTTCTTT
CSAAEAFF
>.|TRBV29-1|TRBJ2-2|.
TGCAGCGTTGTCAACAGGCTGAACACCGGGGAACTGTTTTTT
CSVVNRLNTGELFF
>.|TRBV4-1|TRBJ2-5|.
TGCGCCAGCAGTCCAGGACAAGAGACCCAGTACTTC
CASSPGQETQYF
>once|TRBV6-5|TRBJ2-5|.
TGTGCCACCACAGCCGAAGGGAAGACCCAGTACTTC
CATTAEGKTQYF
>.|TRBV7-9|TRBJ2-7|TRBD1
TGTGCCAGCAGCCAGGGACAGAACGAGCAGCACTTC
CASSQGQNEQHF
>.|TRBV6-1|TRBJ2-5|.
TGTGCCAGCAGTGGACGGCCCCAGTCAGAGACGCAATACTTC
CASSGRPQSETQYF
>once|TRBV6-2/TRBV6-3|TRBJ2-1|.
TGTGTCAGCACTTGGAGGGATGAGCAGTTCTTC
CVSTWRDEQFF
>.|TRBV6-1|TRBJ2-5|TRBD2
TGTGCCATGACCTTACCGGGAGGCCCGATGGACCGCGTCACCCAGTACTTC
CAMTLPGGPMDRVTQYF
>.|TRBV11-2|TRBJ1-2|.
TGTCCCAGCAGCTTAGATGGGACGGCCTATGACTACACCTTC
CPSSLDGTAYDYTF
>many|TRBV28|TRBJ2-1|TRBD2
TGTGCCAGCAGTTCTACTAGCGGCCCAAGGAATGAGCAGTTCTTC
CASSSTSGPRNEQFF
>.|TRBV25-1|TRBJ2-7|.
TGTGCCAGCAGTGAAGGGGACTCCTACAAGCAGTACTTC
CASSEGDSYKQYF
>.|TRBV4-3|TRBJ2-1|.
TGCGCCAGCAGCCAAGAATCGCAGCACAGTGAGCAGTTCTTC
CASSQESQHSEQFF
>.|TRBV4-2|TRBJ1-1|.
TGTGCCAGCAGCCAAGATCCAGGAGAAGGCGAAGCTTTCTTT
CASSQDPGEGEAFF
>.|TRBV6-5|TRBJ1-2|TRBD1
TGTGCCAGCAAGGGAGGACAGGGGGATCGATTCGACTATGGCTACACCTTC
CASKGGQGDRFDYGYTF
>.|TRBV28|TRBJ1-1|.
TGTGCCAGCAACATCCTCAGGGGAGGAACTGAAGCTTTCTTT
CASNILRGGTEAFF
>once|TRBV4-1|TRBJ1-2|.
TGCGCAAGCAGCCAAGATTACAGTCCTAATATTGGTTACACCTTC
CASSQDYSPNIGYTF
>.|TRBV4-2|TRBJ2-1|.
TGTACCAGCACCCAAGCTGATGAGCAGTTCTTC
CTSTQADEQFF
>.|TRBV29-1|TRBJ2-7|.
TGCAGCGTTCATCGATACCCCTCCTACAAGCAGTACTTC
CSVHRYPSYKQYF
>.|TRBV6-1|TRBJ2-7|.
TGTGCCAGCAGTGAAAACGTCGGGGGTACCTACAAGCAGTATTTC
CASSENVGGTYKQYF
>.|TRBV30|TRBJ2-3|.
TGTGCCTGGAGCCGACTAACGTTCACAGATACGCACTATTTT
CAWSRLTFTDTHYF
>.|TRBV5-1|TRBJ2-2|.
TGCGCCAGCTGCTCAGGACAAGTCGCCGGGGAGCTGTTTTTT
CASCSGQVAGELFF
>.|TRBV10-3|TRBJ2-4|.
TGTGCCATCAGTGACCGGGAGATGAACATTCAATACTTC
CAISDREMNIQYF
>.|TRBV4-2|TRBJ1-2|TRBD1
TGTGTCAGCAGCCAAGGGGCGCGGGGACAGGACTATGGCTACACCTTC
CVSSQGARGQDYGYTF
>.|TRBV30|TRBJ1-2|TRBD1
TGTGCCTGGATCTGGGACAGACTCAGCTACACCTTC
CAWIWDRLSYTF
>.|TRBV12-3/TRBV12-4|TRBJ2-2|TRBD2
TGTGCCAGCAGCTTAATCACCGGGACTAGCAGAATCACCGGGGAGATGTTTTTT
CASSLITGTSRITGEMFF
>many|TRBV13|TRBJ2-1|.
TGTGCCAGCAGCTTGGCCCGCAGGGAGCAGTTCTTC
CASSLARREQFF
>.|TRBV20-1|TRBJ1-5|.
TGTAGTGCTAGAGAAACCGGGACCACTCGGCCCCAGCATTTT
CSARETGTTRPQHF
>.|TRBV11-3|TRBJ2-1|.
TGTGCTAGCAGCTTATGCGTCTCGATCAATGAGCAGTTCTTC
CASSLCVSINEQFF
>.|TRBV4-3|TRBJ2-7|TRBD1
TGCACCTGCAGCCAATCCGGGACAGGGGAATCCTACGAGCAGTACTTC
CTCSQSGTGESYEQYF
>.|TRBV11-3|TRBJ2-2|.
TGTGCCAGCAGCTGGGGACTGGAGAATACCGGAGAGCTGTATTTT
CASSWGLENTGELYF
>.|TRBV11-2|TRBJ2-1|.
TGTGCCAGCAGCTTCACAGGAGTCAATGTGCACTTCTTC
CASSFTGVNVHFF
>.|TRBV2|TRBJ2-2|.
TGCGCCAGCAGGGTACAGGGAGCGAACTCCGGGGAGCTGTTTTTT
CASRVQGANSGELFF
>.|TRBV20-1|TRBJ2-1|.
TGCAGTTTCACGGGGGACTACAATGAGCAGTTCTTC
CSFTGDYNEQFF
>.|TRBV6-6|TRBJ1-1|TRBD1
TGTGCCAGGAGCACAGGGGGGATTACTGAAGCTCTCTTT
CARSTGGITEALF
>.|TRBV6-9|TRBJ1-4|TRBD1
TGTGTCAGCAGGGGACAGCGATTTGAAAAACTGTTTTTC
CVSRGQRFEKLFF
>.|TRBV6-5|TRBJ2-1|TRBD2
TGTACCGGCGAGAGCGGGGGTGAGCTGTTCTTC
CTGESGGELFF
>few|TRBV6-1|TRBJ1-4|.
TGTGCCAGTAGTTTAATGGACACTAATGAAAAACTGTTTTTT
CASSLMDTNEKLFF
>.|TRBV29-1|TRBJ2-3|TRBD2
TGCAGCGTTGCAAGGATAAGCGGGAGCGGTAGAGCGCAGTATTTT
CSVARISGSGRAQYF
>.|TRBV11-2|TRBJ2-5|.
TGTGCCAGCACCCGTGGGAGTCCCACCTACGAGCATTACTTC
CASTRGSPTYEHYF
>.|TRBV29-1|TRBJ2-3|TRBD2
TGCAGCGCAAGGGGAGCGGGGGTAGCAGATACGCAGTATTTT
CSARGAGVADTQYF
>.|TRBV11-1|TRBJ2-3|.
TGTGCCAGCAGCTCTGGGGGAAGATCTGTTAGAGCCCTCACAGATACGCAGTATTTT
CASSSGGRSVRALTDTQYF
>.|TRBV30|TRBJ2-6|TRBD2
TGTGCCTGGGGGAGGGCAGGGATTGGGGCCAACGTTCTGTCTTTC
CAWGRAGIGANVLSF
>.|TRBV6-1|TRBJ1-5|.
TGTGCCTGCAGTGGCCTCGAGCCTCAGCATTTT
CACSGLEPQHF
>once|TRBV12-3/TRBV12-4|TRBJ1-1|.
TGTACCAGCACCCCAGGGAACACTGATGCTTTCTTT
CTSTPGNTDAFF
>.|TRBV29-1|TRBJ1-1|.
TGCAGCGTCCCGAATCGGTGGGGAACTGAACCTTTCTTT
CSVPNRWGTEPFF
>.|TRBV5-1|TRBJ2-3|TRBD2
TGCGCCAGCAGCTTGGCCGGGAGGAGAAGCACAGATACGCGGTATTTT
CASSLAGRRSTDTRYF
>once|TRBV11-2|TRBJ2-2|.
TGTGCCATCAGCACATACTCGGATACCGGGGAGCTGTTTTTT
CAISTYSDTGELFF
>.|TRBV7-8|TRBJ2-2|.
TGTGCCAGCTGTTTAGAATTGGGGGCCGGGGAGCTGTTTTTT
CASCLELGAGELFF
>.|TRBV11-1|TRBJ2-1|.
TGTGTCAGCAGCCCTGGTGGTCTGAATGGGCAGTTCTTC
CVSSPGGLNGQFF
>.|TRBV29-1|TRBJ2-1|.
TGCAGCATCCAAACCACCATCGGCAATGAGCAGTTCTTC
CSIQTTIGNEQFF
>many|TRBV4-2|TRBJ2-4|.
TGTGCCAGCAGCCAAGATCTGGATATTCAGTACTTC
CASSQDLDIQYF
>.|TRBV6-6|TRBJ2-7|.
TGTACCAGCAGTTTTACAGGTTCCTCCTACCAGCAGTACTTC
CTSSFTGSSYQQYF
>.|TRBV11-1|TRBJ2-7|.
TGTGCCAGCAGCCCATCCGGGGACTCCTCCTACGAGGAGTACTTC
CASSPSGDSSYEEYF
>.|TRBV5-5|TRBJ2-7|.
TGTGCCAACAGCTTAGGCGGGACCACTCGCTATGAGCAGTACTTC
CANSLGGTTRYEQYF
>many|TRBV6-1|TRBJ1-1|.
TGTGCCAGCAGTGAAGCCTCGAGGGGCACTGAAGCTTTCTTT
CASSEASRGTEAFF
>.|TRBV24-1|TRBJ2-2|TRBD2
TGTGCAACCGAGGCGGCGGGAGCGGCCACCGGGGAGCTGTTTTTT
CATEAAGAATGELFF